The source of this T cell receptor (beta chain) is a study of T-cell reconstitution after alpha-beta-depleted transplantation in children. Study-level points and caveats: Recipient T cells and thymic progenitors that survived were the source of the high TCRbeta diversity seen at day 60 in some patients. At one year after transplant, newly produced T cells mostly accounted for T-cell counts and diversity.

Unique molecular identifiers were built into the TCRbeta library. From the PCR reads, TCRdb called clonotypes with MiXCR, one entry per CDR3 protein. The data show fewer than 550,000 distinct CDR3 sequences, 10% to 12% seen once. Worth noting for this clonotype: Its antigen is unknown.

Sequencing used PBMCs, mostly from graft donor cells, obtained 180 days after TCRalphabeta/CD19-depleted stem cell transplant. This TCR was recovered from a female patient aged 2 to 10 who had a stem cell transplant for aplastic anemia, so the T cells may come from the graft donor.

This CDR3 reads CASSQVSRHFQFPGLGQTGELFF. CDR3 DNA: TGCGCCAGCAGCCAAGTTTCCCGCCATTTCCAATTTCCGGGTTTAGGCCAGACCGGGGAGCTGTTTTTT. J is TRBJ2-2 and V is TRBV4-3; no clear D. The CDR3 runs to 23 residues. Germline values: CDR1 LGHNA, CDR2 YSLEER. The V and J ends lost 1 base and 5 bases respectively, with 35 bases between them.